This TCR beta chain was captured in a study of lymphopenia after photon versus proton radiotherapy. Per germline, CDR1 SGHVS and CDR2 FNYEAQ. V was cut by 2 bases and J by 8 bases, with 9 bases left in between. This CDR3 comprises 12 residues. This clone was seen once. Other DNA sequences in the sample encode the same CDR3. Using immunoSEQ multiplex PCR, the repertoire was profiled, and TCRdb retains in-frame clones only, with some absent. Of about 29,000 clones listed, about 91% are singletons. The chain couples TRBV7-6 to TRBJ1-1; D unresolved. The sequenced sample was peripheral blood, obtained from a patient treated with proton-based radiotherapy. This receptor was obtained from a woman aged 55-69 years with cholangiocarcinoma. Some clones in this sample may be carry-over from other donors' samples. CDR3 sequence: CASSLLLGEAFF. In DNA form, the CDR3 reads TGTGCCAGCAGCTTATTGCTTGGGGAAGCTTTCTTT.